These T cell receptor beta chains were read from a single sample in a study of T cells after yellow fever vaccination. TCRdb fed the 5' RACE reads into MiXCR, producing one record per CDR3 protein. Seen here are roughly 140,000 distinct CDR3 sequences, 6.5% to 8.5% observed once, and the top ten hold 0.73%. The sequenced sample was CD4+ T cells sorted from PBMCs, obtained 5 days after the yellow fever booster vaccination. The receptor source for this set is a man aged 25 to 45 who received the YFV17D yellow fever vaccine. The CDR3 runs from the conserved cysteine through the conserved F or W. D genes are given only for firm matches. Clone size is shown for a subset of rows, as once, few, many or a class of expanded clone.

v_gene: TRBV7-9; j_gene: TRBJ2-6; len: 17; abundance: many; d_gene: .; CDR3aa: CASSPWGQYSGANVLTF; CDR3nt: TGTGCCAGCAGCCCATGGGGACAATACTCTGGGGCCAACGTCCTGACTTTC
v_gene: TRBV5-1; j_gene: TRBJ2-3; len: 14; abundance: many; d_gene: .; CDR3aa: CASSLEGFTDTQYF; CDR3nt: TGCGCCAGCAGCTTGGAGGGGTTTACAGATACGCAGTATTTT
v_gene: TRBV7-2; j_gene: TRBJ2-1; len: 16; abundance: many; d_gene: TRBD2; CDR3aa: CASSLATGRAYNEQFF; CDR3nt: TGTGCCAGCAGCTTAGCTACCGGGAGGGCCTATAATGAGCAGTTCTTC
v_gene: TRBV5-1; j_gene: TRBJ2-3; len: 14; abundance: many; d_gene: .; CDR3aa: CASSSGTRTDTQYF; CDR3nt: TGCGCCAGCAGTTCCGGGACCCGCACAGATACGCAGTATTTT
v_gene: TRBV12-3/TRBV12-4; j_gene: TRBJ2-7; len: 12; abundance: many; d_gene: .; CDR3aa: CASSLTTYEQYF; CDR3nt: TGTGCCAGCAGTCTAACCACATACGAGCAGTACTTC
v_gene: TRBV29-1; j_gene: TRBJ2-7; len: 15; abundance: .; d_gene: TRBD2; CDR3aa: CSVAAGTSGNYEQYF; CDR3nt: TGCAGCGTTGCAGCAGGGACTAGCGGGAACTACGAGCAGTACTTC
v_gene: TRBV25-1; j_gene: TRBJ2-1; len: 13; abundance: many; d_gene: TRBD2; CDR3aa: CASSFSGSHEQFF; CDR3nt: TGTGCCAGCAGTTTTAGCGGGAGTCATGAGCAGTTCTTC
v_gene: TRBV18; j_gene: TRBJ2-7; len: 15; abundance: many; d_gene: .; CDR3aa: CASSPSLNPSYEQYF; CDR3nt: TGTGCCAGCTCACCATCTCTGAACCCCTCCTACGAGCAGTACTTC
v_gene: TRBV27; j_gene: TRBJ2-7; len: 16; abundance: many; d_gene: TRBD1; CDR3aa: CATAPLTGTGGLRQYF; CDR3nt: TGTGCCACCGCTCCCTTGACCGGGACAGGGGGGTTGAGGCAGTACTTC
v_gene: TRBV5-4; j_gene: TRBJ2-7; len: 12; abundance: few; d_gene: .; CDR3aa: CASSIQGSEQYF; CDR3nt: TGTGCCAGCAGTATCCAGGGGAGCGAGCAGTACTTC
v_gene: TRBV2; j_gene: TRBJ2-5; len: 18; abundance: few; d_gene: TRBD2; CDR3aa: CASSLPLTSGRAGETQYF; CDR3nt: TGTGCCAGCAGTCTCCCCCTGACTAGCGGGAGGGCCGGGGAGACCCAGTACTTC
v_gene: TRBV7-2; j_gene: TRBJ2-1; len: 16; abundance: many; d_gene: TRBD2; CDR3aa: CASSLWGTSGSDEQFF; CDR3nt: TGTGCCAGCAGCTTATGGGGGACTAGCGGGAGCGATGAGCAGTTCTTC
v_gene: TRBV7-2; j_gene: TRBJ2-2; len: 15; abundance: many; d_gene: .; CDR3aa: CASSHGLQDTGELFF; CDR3nt: TGTGCCAGCAGCCACGGCCTTCAGGACACCGGGGAGCTGTTTTTT
v_gene: TRBV11-2; j_gene: TRBJ1-1; len: 15; abundance: many; d_gene: .; CDR3aa: CASSLDRGGNTEAFF; CDR3nt: TGTGCCAGCAGCTTAGATCGGGGTGGGAACACTGAAGCTTTCTTT
v_gene: TRBV5-1; j_gene: TRBJ2-5; len: 14; abundance: few; d_gene: .; CDR3aa: CASRPDISGETQYF; CDR3nt: TGCGCCAGCAGGCCGGACATCAGTGGAGAGACCCAGTACTTC
v_gene: TRBV29-1; j_gene: TRBJ2-7; len: 10; abundance: many; d_gene: .; CDR3aa: CSAGNYEQYF; CDR3nt: TGCAGTGCTGGGAACTACGAGCAGTACTTC
v_gene: TRBV28; j_gene: TRBJ2-4; len: 12; abundance: .; d_gene: .; CDR3aa: CASSSYRDPKYF; CDR3nt: TGTGCCAGCAGTTCTTACCGGGACCCCAAGTACTTC
v_gene: TRBV10-3; j_gene: TRBJ2-1; len: 16; abundance: many; d_gene: .; CDR3aa: CAISESTGDHYNEQFF; CDR3nt: TGTGCCATCAGTGAGTCAACTGGGGACCACTACAATGAGCAGTTCTTC
v_gene: TRBV12-3/TRBV12-4; j_gene: TRBJ2-2; len: 16; abundance: many; d_gene: TRBD2; CDR3aa: CASSFFGGGNTGELFF; CDR3nt: TGTGCCAGCAGTTTTTTCGGGGGGGGTAACACCGGGGAGCTGTTTTTT
v_gene: TRBV20-1; j_gene: TRBJ2-5; len: 12; abundance: many; d_gene: .; CDR3aa: CSASPGQETQYF; CDR3nt: TGCAGTGCTAGCCCAGGGCAAGAGACCCAGTACTTC
v_gene: TRBV5-1; j_gene: TRBJ2-3; len: 15; abundance: few; d_gene: .; CDR3aa: CASSTAGASTDTQYF; CDR3nt: TGCGCCAGCAGCACAGCGGGCGCTAGCACAGATACGCAGTATTTT
v_gene: TRBV7-2; j_gene: TRBJ1-1; len: 16; abundance: many; d_gene: .; CDR3aa: CASSLLGTPMNTEAFF; CDR3nt: TGTGCCAGCAGCTTATTGGGGACACCCATGAACACTGAAGCTTTCTTT
v_gene: TRBV7-2; j_gene: TRBJ2-5; len: 16; abundance: many; d_gene: TRBD2; CDR3aa: CASSLPSGSAQETQYF; CDR3nt: TGTGCCAGCAGCTTACCTAGCGGGTCAGCCCAAGAGACCCAGTACTTC
v_gene: TRBV20-1; j_gene: TRBJ2-1; len: 15; abundance: many; d_gene: TRBD1; CDR3aa: CSARVRGQGYNEQFF; CDR3nt: TGCAGTGCTAGAGTTAGGGGACAGGGATACAATGAGCAGTTCTTC
v_gene: TRBV20-1; j_gene: TRBJ2-3; len: 14; abundance: many; d_gene: .; CDR3aa: CSAPRAGGTDTQYF; CDR3nt: TGCAGTGCTCCCAGGGCTGGGGGGACAGATACGCAGTATTTT
v_gene: TRBV28; j_gene: TRBJ2-7; len: 16; abundance: many; d_gene: TRBD1; CDR3aa: CASSLTPGTGVYEQYF; CDR3nt: TGTGCCAGCAGTTTAACCCCCGGGACAGGGGTCTACGAGCAGTACTTC
v_gene: TRBV20-1; j_gene: TRBJ1-3; len: 13; abundance: many; d_gene: .; CDR3aa: CSALRDRRDTIYF; CDR3nt: TGCAGTGCGCTCCGGGACCGCAGAGACACCATATATTTT
v_gene: TRBV7-9; j_gene: TRBJ2-7; len: 15; abundance: .; d_gene: .; CDR3aa: CASSKHPTGPYEQYF; CDR3nt: TGTGCCAGCAGCAAACACCCCACAGGCCCCTACGAGCAGTACTTC
v_gene: TRBV20-1; j_gene: TRBJ2-7; len: 14; abundance: many; d_gene: .; CDR3aa: CSARPSGLSYEQYF; CDR3nt: TGCAGTGCTAGGCCCAGCGGTTTGAGCTACGAGCAGTACTTC
v_gene: TRBV6-5; j_gene: TRBJ2-7; len: 16; abundance: .; d_gene: .; CDR3aa: CASRASGTPGGNEQYF; CDR3nt: TGTGCCAGCAGGGCTAGCGGAACACCCGGGGGCAACGAGCAGTACTTC
v_gene: TRBV12-3/TRBV12-4; j_gene: TRBJ1-5; len: 15; abundance: .; d_gene: .; CDR3aa: CASSPTAGGNQPQHF; CDR3nt: TGTGCCAGCAGCCCAACCGCCGGGGGCAATCAGCCCCAGCATTTT
v_gene: TRBV11-2; j_gene: TRBJ2-2; len: 16; abundance: many; d_gene: .; CDR3aa: CASSLADPGNTGELFF; CDR3nt: TGTGCCAGCAGCTTAGCCGACCCAGGGAACACCGGGGAGCTGTTTTTT
v_gene: TRBV20-1; j_gene: TRBJ2-7; len: 16; abundance: many; d_gene: .; CDR3aa: CSARDQGRRSSYEQYF; CDR3nt: TGCAGTGCTAGAGATCAAGGCCGAAGGAGCTCCTACGAGCAGTACTTC